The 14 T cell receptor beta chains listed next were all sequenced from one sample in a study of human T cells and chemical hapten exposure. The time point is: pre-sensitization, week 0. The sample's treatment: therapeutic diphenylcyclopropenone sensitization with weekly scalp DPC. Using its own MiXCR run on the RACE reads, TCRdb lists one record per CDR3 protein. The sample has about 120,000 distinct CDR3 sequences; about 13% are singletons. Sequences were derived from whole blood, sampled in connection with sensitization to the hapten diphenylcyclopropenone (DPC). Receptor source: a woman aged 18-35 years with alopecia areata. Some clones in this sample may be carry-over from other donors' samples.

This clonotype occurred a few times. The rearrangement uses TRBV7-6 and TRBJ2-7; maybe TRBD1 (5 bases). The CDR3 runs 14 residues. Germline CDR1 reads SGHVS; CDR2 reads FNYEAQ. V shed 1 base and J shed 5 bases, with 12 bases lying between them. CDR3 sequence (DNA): TGTGCCAGCAGCTTAGGGGCAGGGAACCACGAGCAGTACTTC. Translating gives CASSLGAGNHEQYF.

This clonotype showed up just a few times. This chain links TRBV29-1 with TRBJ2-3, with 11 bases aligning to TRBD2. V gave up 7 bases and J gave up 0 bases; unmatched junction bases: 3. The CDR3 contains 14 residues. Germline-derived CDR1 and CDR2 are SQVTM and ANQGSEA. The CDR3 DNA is TGCAGCGCCCGACTAGCGGGGAGCACAGATACGCAGTATTTT. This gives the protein CSARLAGSTDTQYF.

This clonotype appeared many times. The CDR3 sequence is CASSLTASSSQPQHF. DNA of the CDR3: TGTGCCAGCAGCTTAACGGCCTCCAGTAGTCAGCCCCAGCATTTT. The V call is TRBV7-2, the J call TRBJ1-5; D unresolved. Per germline, CDR1 SGHTA and CDR2 FQGNSA. The CDR3 has 15 residues. The germline V and J ends were trimmed by 2 bases and 6 bases, with 14 bases remaining between them.

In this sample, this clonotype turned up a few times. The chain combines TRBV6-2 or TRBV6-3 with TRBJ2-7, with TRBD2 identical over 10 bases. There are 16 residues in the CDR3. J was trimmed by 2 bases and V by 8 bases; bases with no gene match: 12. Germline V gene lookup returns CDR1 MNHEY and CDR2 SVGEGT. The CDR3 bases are TGTGCCAGCGCGAACTCTTTTACTAGCGGGGCCTACGAGCAGTACTTC. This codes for CASANSFTSGAYEQYF.

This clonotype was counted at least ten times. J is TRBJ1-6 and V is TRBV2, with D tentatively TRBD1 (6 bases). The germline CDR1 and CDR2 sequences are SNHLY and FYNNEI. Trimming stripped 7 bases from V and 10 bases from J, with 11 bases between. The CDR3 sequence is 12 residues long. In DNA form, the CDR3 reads TGTGCCAGCAAGGGGGACGGCTCACCCCTCCACTTT. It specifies CASKGDGSPLHF.

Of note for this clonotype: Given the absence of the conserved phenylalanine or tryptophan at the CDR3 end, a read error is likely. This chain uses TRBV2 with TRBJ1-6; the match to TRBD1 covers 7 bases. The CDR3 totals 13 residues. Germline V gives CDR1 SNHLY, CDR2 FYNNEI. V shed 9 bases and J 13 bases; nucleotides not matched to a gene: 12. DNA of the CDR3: TGTGCCAGTAGCTCCGGGACAGCCTTCCCCCTCCACTAT. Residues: CASSSGTAFPLHY.

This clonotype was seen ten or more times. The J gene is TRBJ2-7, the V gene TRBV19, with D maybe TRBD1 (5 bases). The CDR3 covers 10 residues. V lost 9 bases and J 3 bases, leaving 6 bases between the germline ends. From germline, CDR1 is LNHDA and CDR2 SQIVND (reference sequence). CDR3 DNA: TGTGCCAGACAGGACTACGAGCAGTACTTC. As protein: CARQDYEQYF.

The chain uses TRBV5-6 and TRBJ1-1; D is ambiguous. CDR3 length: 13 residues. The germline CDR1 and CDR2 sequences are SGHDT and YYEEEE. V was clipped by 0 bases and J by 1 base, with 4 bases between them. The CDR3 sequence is CASSLDQNTEAFF. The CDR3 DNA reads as TGTGCCAGCAGCTTGGATCAGAACACTGAAGCTTTCTTT.

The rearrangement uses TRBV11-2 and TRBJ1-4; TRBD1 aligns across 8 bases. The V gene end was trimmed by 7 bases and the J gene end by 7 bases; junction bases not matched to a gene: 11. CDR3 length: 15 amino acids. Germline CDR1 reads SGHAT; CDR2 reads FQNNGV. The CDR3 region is CASTGTGGLSEKLFF. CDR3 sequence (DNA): TGTGCCAGCACCGGTACAGGGGGATTGAGTGAAAAACTGTTTTTT.

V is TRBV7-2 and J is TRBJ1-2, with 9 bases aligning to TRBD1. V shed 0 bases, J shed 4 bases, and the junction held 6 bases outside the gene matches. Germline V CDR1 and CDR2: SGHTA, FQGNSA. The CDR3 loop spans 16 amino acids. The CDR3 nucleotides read TGTGCCAGCAGCTTAGCCCCCGGGACAGGGATCTATGGCTACACCTTC. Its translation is CASSLAPGTGIYGYTF.

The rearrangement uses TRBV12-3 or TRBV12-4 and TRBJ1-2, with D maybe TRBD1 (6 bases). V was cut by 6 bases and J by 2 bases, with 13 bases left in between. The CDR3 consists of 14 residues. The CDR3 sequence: CASRGHLANYGYTF. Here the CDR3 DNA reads TGTGCCAGCAGGGGACACCTTGCGAACTATGGCTACACCTTC.

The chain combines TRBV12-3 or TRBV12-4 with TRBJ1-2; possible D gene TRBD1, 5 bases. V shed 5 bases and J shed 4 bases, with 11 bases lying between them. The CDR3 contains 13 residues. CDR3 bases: TGTGCCAGCAGTCCCGGACACGGCTATGGCTACACCTTC. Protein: CASSPGHGYGYTF.

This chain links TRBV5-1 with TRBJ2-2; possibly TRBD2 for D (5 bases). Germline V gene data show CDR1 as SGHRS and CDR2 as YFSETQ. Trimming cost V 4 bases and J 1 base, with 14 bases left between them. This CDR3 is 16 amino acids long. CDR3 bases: TGCGCCAGCAGCGGTGGACTGGGAATGAACACCGGGGAGCTGTTTTTT. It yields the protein CASSGGLGMNTGELFF.

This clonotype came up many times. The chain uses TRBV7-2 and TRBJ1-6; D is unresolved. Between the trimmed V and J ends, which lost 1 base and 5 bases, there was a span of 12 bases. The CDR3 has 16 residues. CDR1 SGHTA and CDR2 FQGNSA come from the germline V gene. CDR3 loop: CASSLGTHWDNSPLHF. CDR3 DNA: TGTGCCAGCAGCTTAGGTACCCATTGGGATAATTCACCCCTCCACTTT.